These 23 T cell receptor beta chains originate from one sample sequenced in a study of blood T cell repertoires in COVID-19 (dated by TCRdb to 2018 to 2020). Library prep was done by the immunoSEQ multiplex PCR assay. Sourced from immuneACCESS, this table was stored by TCRdb with only in-frame sequences that have V and J called. A share of the clones is absent; for the studies checked, an unresolved V gene accounts for under half, and the remainder has no known explanation. The sample yields some 220,000 clones; approximately 85% were counted once. The ten largest clones capture about 2.4% of the sample. Sequences were obtained from peripheral blood. The receptors here all came from a woman in her 70s with COVID-19, enrolled during active disease.

The gene calls are TRBV12-5 and TRBJ1-1; D unresolved. Germline V lookup: CDR1 LGHNT, CDR2 FRNRAP. The V end lost 6 bases, the J end lost 1 base, and 15 bases lay between the germline ends. This CDR3 spans 15 amino acids. CDR3 amino acids: CASGLSFLENTEAFF. CDR3 coding DNA: TGTGCTAGTGGCCTGAGCTTCCTAGAGAACACTGAAGCTTTCTTT.

The V and J genes are TRBV6-1 and TRBJ1-3; tentative D call: TRBD1 (5 bases). Trimming shortened V by 5 bases and J by 0 bases, and 11 bases separated the two germline ends. Per the germline V gene, CDR1 is MNHNS and CDR2 is SASEGT. CDR3 size: 15 residues. CDR3 loop: CASSIDSRSGNTIYF. CDR3 nucleotide sequence: TGTGCCAGCAGTATCGACAGTCGCTCTGGAAACACCATATATTTT.

The V gene is TRBV19, the J gene TRBJ2-1, with 11 bases that match TRBD2. Unmatched junction bases numbered 9, after V lost 6 bases and J lost 5 bases. CDR3 length: 16 amino acids. Germline V CDR1 and CDR2: LNHDA, SQIVND (reference sequence). The CDR3 DNA sequence: TGTGCCAGTAGCATCGGGCTAGCGGGGGGACACAATGAGCAGTTCTTC. This encodes CASSIGLAGGHNEQFF.

This clone has ten or more counts. The V call is TRBV4-3, the J call TRBJ2-2; 7 positions match TRBD1. Germline CDR1 reads LGHNA; CDR2 reads YSLEER. V lost 1 base, J lost 4 bases, and 6 bases stayed unmatched. CDR3 length: 16 residues. The CDR3 is CASSQARDSSTGELFF. CDR3 DNA sequence: TGCGCCAGCAGCCAAGCAAGGGACAGCTCCACCGGGGAGCTGTTTTTT.

The sample holds a few counts of this clone. The chain uses TRBV20-1 and TRBJ1-4, with D maybe TRBD1 (6 bases). The CDR3 covers 15 residues. The germline CDR1 and CDR2 sequences are DFQATT and SNEGSKA (reference sequence). V lost 3 bases and J 3 bases, leaving 14 bases between the germline ends. CDR3 sequence: CSASATGPSNEKLFF. In DNA form, the CDR3 reads TGCAGTGCTAGTGCTACAGGGCCCTCTAATGAAAAACTGTTTTTT.

This clone was detected once. This chain uses TRBV28 with TRBJ1-1, with D unresolved. The ends were cut back, 6 bases at V and 0 bases at J, with 5 bases in the middle. Germline V lookup: CDR1 MDHEN, CDR2 SYDVKM. The CDR3 contains 12 residues. Here the CDR3 DNA reads TGTGCCAGCAGGGCCATGAACACTGAAGCTTTCTTT. Encoded protein: CASRAMNTEAFF.

The V and J genes are TRBV7-2 and TRBJ2-7; tentatively, D is TRBD1 (5 bases). The CDR3 totals 13 residues. V was pared by 3 bases and J by 6 bases, with 12 bases between. Germline V gives CDR1 SGHTA, CDR2 FQGNSA. Here the CDR3 DNA reads TGTGCCAGCAGCTTTTGGCAGGGCCTCGAGCAGTACTTC. Amino acids: CASSFWQGLEQYF.

The chain uses TRBV5-4 and TRBJ2-5, with 7 positions matching TRBD1. In germline, CDR1 is SGHNT, CDR2 YYREEE (reference sequence). J gave up 1 base and V 4 bases, and 4 bases lay outside the gene matches. This CDR3 is built from 14 residues. CDR3 DNA sequence: TGTGCCAGCAGCCGGGACAGCTTCCAAGAGACCCAGTACTTC. This codes for CASSRDSFQETQYF.

The V gene is TRBV10-3, the J gene TRBJ1-2; D is uncertain. V lost 3 bases and J 8 bases, leaving 13 bases between the germline ends. Germline V gives CDR1 ENHRY, CDR2 SYGVKD. The CDR3 is 13 amino acids. The CDR3 region is CAISDVTPEGYTF. The CDR3 DNA reads as TGTGCCATCAGTGACGTAACGCCAGAAGGCTACACCTTC.

The CDR3 sequence: CASSFRFLVNTEAFF. CDR3 in DNA: TGCGCCAGCAGCTTCCGGTTTCTAGTGAACACTGAAGCTTTCTTT. This sequence joins TRBV4-1 and TRBJ1-1; D is undetermined. Germline values: CDR1 MGHRA, CDR2 YSYEKL. CDR3 length: 15 amino acids. Trimming shortened V by 5 bases and J by 0 bases, and 13 bases separated the two germline ends.

The CDR3 here is CASRPGFNSNQPQHF. As DNA, the CDR3 is TGTGCCAGCAGACCCGGGTTCAATAGCAATCAGCCCCAGCATTTT. The chain combines TRBV6-6 with TRBJ1-5, with no clear D. Germline CDR1 MNHNY, CDR2 SVGAGI (reference sequence). V lost 6 bases, J lost 0 bases, and 12 bases lay in between. The CDR3 runs to 15 residues.

CDR3 sequence reads: CASSLWTGGVSNQPQHF. The CDR3, as DNA: TGTGCCAGCAGCCTATGGACAGGGGGCGTAAGCAATCAGCCCCAGCATTTT. J is TRBJ1-5 and V is TRBV7-9, with TRBD1 matching over 11 bases. Trimming cost V 5 bases and J 1 base; bases outside gene matches: 7. Germline CDR1 is SEHNR and CDR2 is FQNEAQ (reference sequence). The CDR3 consists of 17 residues.

This clone was counted only a few times. This sequence joins TRBV4-3 and TRBJ1-1; no reliable D call. Germline CDR1 reads LGHNA; CDR2 reads YSLEER. Trimming removed 3 bases from V and 5 bases from J, with 10 bases in between. The CDR3 spans 13 residues. In DNA, the CDR3 is TGCGCCAGCAGCCAGAGCTTTCTTACTGAAGCTTTCTTT. The encoded protein is CASSQSFLTEAFF.

The genes are TRBV19 and TRBJ2-7; tentative D call: TRBD1 (6 bases). Trimming took off 3 bases at V and 0 bases at J, with 12 bases between the two ends. The CDR3 covers 15 residues. Looked up from germline, CDR1 is LNHDA and CDR2 is SQIVND (reference sequence). CDR3 nucleotide sequence: TGTGCCAGTAGTATGGAACGAGGGGGCTCCTACGAGCAGTACTTC. Translated: CASSMERGGSYEQYF.

In its sample, this clone was seen once. The rearrangement joins TRBV21-1 to TRBJ2-5; whether TRBD1, the table's D call, matches the DNA was not checked. TRBV21-1 is a recognized pseudogene. The CDR3 is 16 residues long. The CDR3 region has the DNA TGTGCCAGCAGCAAAAAGGGACAGGGGGATTTAGAGACCCAGTACTTC. It codes for CASSKKGQGDLETQYF.

This rearrangement joins TRBV2 to TRBJ2-5; D ambiguous. Trimming left V 5 bases short and J 2 bases short, with 9 bases between. CDR1 and CDR2 (germline): SNHLY, FYNNEI. This CDR3 has 13 residues. CDR3 in amino acids: CASSQHQQETQYF. For the CDR3, the DNA is TGTGCCAGCAGTCAACACCAACAAGAGACCCAGTACTTC.

The gene calls are TRBV18 and TRBJ1-2, with D hard to call. CDR1 is KGHSH and CDR2 is LQKENI in the germline V gene. The CDR3 covers 14 residues. Trimming took off 3 bases at V and 4 bases at J, with 12 bases between the two ends. DNA for the CDR3: TGTGCCAGCTCACCGGAGGACCGAATCTATGGCTACACCTTC. Translating it yields CASSPEDRIYGYTF.

This clone turned up a few times. The chain joins TRBV6-5 to TRBJ1-4; tentatively, D is TRBD1 (5 bases). Trimming pared 6 bases from V and 1 base from J, leaving 12 bases between. Germline V gene lookup returns CDR1 MNHEY and CDR2 SVGAGI. The CDR3 covers 15 residues. CDR3 protein: CASSPGQVTNEKLFF. The DNA of the CDR3 is TGTGCCAGCAGCCCAGGGCAAGTAACTAATGAAAAACTGTTTTTT.

This clone was detected once. The chain is built from TRBV11-2 and TRBJ2-7; D ambiguous. V was trimmed by 4 bases and J by 6 bases, leaving 7 bases between them. The CDR3 length is 11 residues. CDR1 and CDR2 (germline): SGHAT, FQNNGV. The CDR3 sequence: CASSSLVEQYF. The CDR3 DNA reads TGTGCCAGCAGCTCACTTGTCGAGCAGTACTTC.

V usage is TRBV9 and J usage is TRBJ1-2; no clear D gene. CDR3 length: 17 amino acids. Trimming took 0 bases from V and 2 from J, leaving 17 bases between them. Germline values: CDR1 SGDLS, CDR2 YYNGEE. The CDR3 DNA reads as TGTGCCAGCAGCGTAGATCGGGGAGCAGGCCCGAACTATGGCTACACCTTC. The encoded protein is CASSVDRGAGPNYGYTF.

The V call is TRBV7-3, the J call TRBJ2-1, with a weak D call TRBD2 (6 bases). V was trimmed by 1 base and J by 7 bases, leaving 14 bases between them. CDR1 is SGHTA, CDR2 FQGTGA, per germline. The CDR3 totals 15 residues. The CDR3 here is CASSLIGGEMNEQFF. CDR3 nucleotides: TGTGCCAGCAGCTTAATTGGAGGGGAAATGAATGAGCAGTTCTTC.

A single count supports this clone. The genes are TRBV5-4 and TRBJ1-1; 8 bases are shared with TRBD1. The CDR3 runs to 14 residues. V was pared by 2 bases and J by 1 base, with 1 base of the junction left unmatched. CDR1 SGHNT and CDR2 YYREEE come from the germline V gene (reference sequence). Written as DNA, the CDR3 is TGTGCCAGCAGCTTCCAGGGGGCGAACACTGAAGCTTTCTTT. Residues: CASSFQGANTEAFF.

The rearrangement uses TRBV7-8 and TRBJ1-2; D is uncertain. This CDR3 is built from 15 residues. Germline CDR1 reads SGHVS; CDR2 reads FQNEAQ. V gave up 1 base and J gave up 5 bases, with 14 bases separating them. CDR3 in amino acids: CASSLGERRRYGYTF. DNA of the CDR3: TGTGCCAGCAGCTTAGGGGAGAGGAGACGGTATGGCTACACCTTC.